A selection of T cell receptor beta chains follows, all from one sample in a study of T-cell memory formation after mild COVID-19. TCRdb re-called the 5' RACE reads through MiXCR, storing one row per CDR3 protein. The sample includes around 53,000 distinct CDR3 sequences, 10% to 15% of them seen just once. Material for sequencing was PBMCs or a T cell subset sorted from them (not recorded which). The receptors derive from a man aged 18 to 30 who had mild COVID-19 (a few samples of this study predate the infection). Cell type and time point are not known. CDR3s include the opening cysteine and the closing phenylalanine or tryptophan. The D gene is left open where the match is weak. Expanded clones are given a class, and other clones once, few, many or no size at all.

abundance | j_gene | d_gene | v_gene | CDR3aa | CDR3nt
- | TRBJ1-6 | - | TRBV5-6 | CASSLVRGGSPLHF | TGTGCCAGCAGCTTGGTAAGGGGAGGTTCACCCCTCCACTTT
- | TRBJ2-1 | TRBD2 | TRBV20-1 | CSARDLAGRPDNEQFF | TGCAGTGCTAGAGACCTAGCGGGGAGACCCGACAATGAGCAGTTCTTC
- | TRBJ1-1 | - | TRBV11-2 | CASSQGTRNTEAFF | TGTGCCAGCAGCCAAGGGACGCGGAACACTGAAGCTTTCTTT
- | TRBJ1-6 | - | TRBV9 | CASSAQGNSPLHF | TGTGCCAGCAGCGCACAGGGAAATTCACCCCTCCACTTT
few | TRBJ1-2 | - | TRBV7-2 | CASREGGRLTEGYTF | TGTGCCAGCAGGGAGGGGGGGCGCCTAACAGAAGGCTACACCTTC
few | TRBJ1-2 | - | TRBV3-1 | CASSPSSRVRLRGYTF | TGTGCCAGCAGCCCAAGCTCCAGGGTTCGACTGCGGGGCTACACCTTC
few | TRBJ1-1 | - | TRBV30 | CAWLEAGEAFF | TGTGCCTGGCTCGAGGCAGGCGAAGCTTTCTTT
many | TRBJ1-2 | - | TRBV12-3/TRBV12-4 | CASSLQGALGYTF | TGTGCCAGCAGTTTGCAAGGGGCCCTGGGCTACACCTTC
few | TRBJ2-2 | - | TRBV7-2 | CASSPDRMGSGELFF | TGTGCCAGCAGCCCAGACAGGATGGGGTCCGGGGAGCTGTTTTTT
few | TRBJ2-1 | - | TRBV9 | CASSGAGSSYNEQFF | TGTGCCAGCAGCGGTGCTGGGAGCTCCTACAATGAGCAGTTCTTC
few | TRBJ2-3 | TRBD2 | TRBV3-1 | CASSPSAGERADTQYF | TGTGCCAGCAGCCCCTCGGCGGGGGAGCGCGCAGATACGCAGTATTTT
few | TRBJ1-6 | - | TRBV7-6 | CASNSGSGPLHF | TGTGCCAGCAACTCCGGCTCGGGACCCCTCCACTTT
many | TRBJ2-2 | - | TRBV7-2 | CASSLQSANTGELFF | TGTGCCAGCAGCTTGCAGAGCGCGAACACCGGGGAGCTGTTTTTT
- | TRBJ1-5 | - | TRBV20-1 | CSARISDNQPQHF | TGCAGTGCTAGAATTAGTGACAATCAGCCCCAGCATTTT
- | TRBJ1-1 | - | TRBV5-1 | CASSLKGDDTEAFF | TGCGCCAGCAGCTTGAAGGGGGATGACACTGAAGCTTTCTTT
few | TRBJ2-1 | - | TRBV24-1 | CATSDAFGEQFF | TGTGCCACCAGTGATGCCTTTGGGGAGCAGTTCTTC
few | TRBJ2-5 | TRBD2 | TRBV7-8 | CASSTRLAGGRNETQYF | TGTGCCAGCAGCACCCGACTAGCGGGGGGACGTAATGAGACCCAGTACTTC
few | TRBJ2-3 | TRBD1 | TRBV6-4 | CASAIQQGSSTDTQYF | TGTGCCAGCGCTATTCAACAGGGGTCCAGCACAGATACGCAGTATTTT
- | TRBJ2-1 | - | TRBV10-3 | CAICGLRDFNEQFF | TGTGCCATCTGCGGGCTTAGGGACTTTAATGAGCAGTTCTTC
- | TRBJ1-2 | - | TRBV9 | CASSVGSANYGYTF | TGTGCCAGCAGCGTAGGTAGCGCTAACTATGGCTACACCTTC
few | TRBJ1-5 | - | TRBV5-1 | CASSLAGINQPQHF | TGCGCCAGCAGCTTGGCCGGGATTAATCAGCCCCAGCATTTT
many | TRBJ2-2 | - | TRBV7-2 | CASSSSRNPGTGELFF | TGTGCCAGCAGCTCATCCAGGAATCCAGGCACCGGGGAGCTGTTTTTT
many | TRBJ2-5 | - | TRBV9 | CASSVDGASGETQYF | TGTGCCAGCAGCGTAGACGGAGCTTCAGGGGAGACCCAGTACTTC
- | TRBJ2-3 | - | TRBV25-1 | CASSSSVERTDTQYF | TGTGCCAGCAGCTCTAGCGTGGAGAGAACAGATACGCAGTATTTT
many | TRBJ2-5 | - | TRBV12-3/TRBV12-4 | CASSGRWGSETQYF | TGTGCCAGCAGTGGAAGATGGGGCTCCGAGACCCAGTACTTC
few | TRBJ2-2 | TRBD2 | TRBV5-1 | CASSLTISGGTGELFF | TGCGCCAGCAGCTTGACTATTAGCGGGGGAACCGGGGAGCTGTTTTTT
many | TRBJ2-2 | TRBD1 | TRBV29-1 | CSVEGLRDRGRGELFF | TGCAGCGTTGAAGGCCTTAGGGACAGGGGGCGAGGGGAGCTGTTTTTT
few | TRBJ2-3 | - | TRBV7-2 | CASSLLSTGPTQYF | TGTGCCAGCAGCTTACTGTCCACGGGACCGACGCAGTATTTT
many | TRBJ1-2 | - | TRBV12-3/TRBV12-4 | CASSLISLANYGYTF | TGTGCCAGCAGTTTAATCTCCCTAGCTAACTATGGCTACACCTTC
many | TRBJ2-3 | - | TRBV12-3/TRBV12-4 | CASGRVFGPTDTQYF | TGTGCCAGCGGACGGGTCTTTGGGCCTACAGATACGCAGTATTTT
few | TRBJ1-2 | - | TRBV11-2 | CASSFLQGDYGYTF | TGTGCCAGCAGCTTTTTACAGGGTGACTATGGCTACACCTTC
- | TRBJ1-2 | - | TRBV10-3 | CAISESASSDGYTF | TGTGCCATCAGTGAGTCCGCAAGTTCGGATGGCTACACCTTC
- | TRBJ2-5 | - | TRBV12-3/TRBV12-4 | CASSLTEQETQYF | TGTGCCAGCAGTTTGACGGAACAAGAGACCCAGTACTTC
many | TRBJ2-1 | TRBD1 | TRBV5-1 | CASSLRQGVYNEQFF | TGCGCCAGCAGCTTGAGACAGGGGGTTTACAATGAGCAGTTCTTC
- | TRBJ2-3 | TRBD1 | TRBV10-1 | CASSDYRTGGPDTQYF | TGCGCCAGCAGTGATTACCGGACAGGGGGTCCAGATACGCAGTATTTT
many | TRBJ2-1 | TRBD1 | TRBV12-3/TRBV12-4 | CASAGQGASSYNEQFF | TGTGCCAGCGCGGGACAGGGGGCGAGCTCCTACAATGAGCAGTTCTTC
many | TRBJ2-3 | TRBD2 | TRBV6-6 | CASSPGVSGGFTDTQYF | TGTGCCAGCAGTCCGGGTGTTAGCGGGGGTTTCACAGATACGCAGTATTTT
once | TRBJ1-2 | TRBD1 | TRBV10-2 | CASSMVTGGDGYTF | TGCGCCAGCAGTATGGTGACAGGGGGCGATGGCTACACCTTC
few | TRBJ2-3 | TRBD2 | TRBV29-1 | CSVEVLAGISTDTQYF | TGCAGCGTTGAAGTGCTAGCGGGGATAAGCACAGATACGCAGTATTTT
- | TRBJ1-2 | - | TRBV5-1 | CASSLGPSASYTF | TGCGCCAGCAGCTTGGGACCGAGCGCCAGCTACACCTTC
medium-sized | TRBJ2-2 | - | TRBV4-1 | CASSQTDTGELFF | TGCGCCAGCAGCCAAACCGATACCGGGGAGCTGTTTTTT
- | TRBJ2-5 | TRBD1 | TRBV7-3 | CASSPRGTQETQYF | TGTGCCAGCAGCCCCAGGGGGACCCAAGAGACCCAGTACTTC
medium-sized | TRBJ2-7 | - | TRBV29-1 | CSVEGGVSYEQYF | TGCAGCGTTGAAGGTGGGGTCTCCTACGAGCAGTACTTC
medium-sized | TRBJ2-2 | - | TRBV2 | CASLSMGQGGYTGELFF | TGTGCCAGCCTATCAATGGGGCAGGGGGGATACACCGGGGAGCTGTTTTTT
- | TRBJ2-3 | - | TRBV6-1 | CASLWNRGTDTQYF | TGTGCCAGCTTATGGAACAGGGGCACAGATACGCAGTATTTT
many | TRBJ2-5 | - | TRBV3-1 | CASSQVRETQYF | TGTGCCAGCAGCCAAGTCAGGGAGACCCAGTACTTC
- | TRBJ1-4 | - | TRBV2 | CASRRDLNEKLFF | TGTGCCAGCAGGCGCGACCTAAATGAAAAACTGTTTTTT
many | TRBJ1-5 | TRBD1 | TRBV4-3 | CASSLSWGPDRGNQPQHF | TGCGCCAGCAGCCTGAGTTGGGGCCCGGACAGGGGCAATCAGCCCCAGCATTTT
many | TRBJ2-5 | - | TRBV7-2 | CASSLGRLPETQYF | TGTGCCAGCAGCTTAGGACGATTGCCAGAGACCCAGTACTTC
many | TRBJ2-3 | - | TRBV7-9 | CASLQLASTDTQYF | TGTGCCAGCCTGCAGCTTGCTAGCACAGATACGCAGTATTTT
- | TRBJ1-5 | - | TRBV18 | CASSPMGRDQPQHF | TGTGCCAGCTCACCAATGGGAAGGGATCAGCCCCAGCATTTT
- | TRBJ1-3 | - | TRBV4-3 | CASSPGPTAGNTIYF | TGCGCCAGCAGCCCTGGACCTACTGCTGGAAACACCATATATTTT
many | TRBJ1-6 | - | TRBV7-2 | CASSVGGGIPPLHF | TGTGCCAGCAGCGTAGGAGGGGGAATCCCCCCCCTCCACTTT